This T cell receptor beta chain was observed in a study of type 1 regulatory T cells. Across the study: T-allo10 is an in vitro-generated, Tr1-enriched CD4 T cell product specific for alloantigen.

The CDR3 sequence is 13 residues long. Germline V CDR1 and CDR2: SEHNR, FQNEAQ (reference sequence). V lost 4 bases to trimming and J lost 3 bases, with 9 bases between them. The graft donor-derived T-allo10 cells reportedly recognize host alloantigens, are anergic, and suppress alloantigen-specifically. TCRdb independently ran MiXCR on the reads; one entry per CDR3 protein. Among roughly 68,000 distinct CDR3 sequences listed, 50% to 70% were seen once. About this clonotype: Its antigen remains unknown.

This chain joins TRBV7-9 and TRBJ2-5; the D is unclear. The clonotype originates from a human donor in good health. Material for sequencing was cultured T cells, either the whole culture or a sorted T cell fraction (not recorded which). Subset noted: Tr1-enriched cell product generated in vitro against host alloantigens. In DNA form, the CDR3 reads TGTGCCAGCAGCTCTCTAGGAAAAGAGACCCAGTACTTC. This encodes CASSSLGKETQYF. Filled out from reference TRBV7-9 and TRBJ2-5, the complete variable domain reads DTGVSQNPRHKITKRGQNVTFRCDPISEHNRLYWYRQTLGQGPEFLTYFQNEAQLEKSRLLSDRFSAERPKGSFSTLEIQRTEQGDSAMYLCASSSLGKETQYFGPGTRLLVL.